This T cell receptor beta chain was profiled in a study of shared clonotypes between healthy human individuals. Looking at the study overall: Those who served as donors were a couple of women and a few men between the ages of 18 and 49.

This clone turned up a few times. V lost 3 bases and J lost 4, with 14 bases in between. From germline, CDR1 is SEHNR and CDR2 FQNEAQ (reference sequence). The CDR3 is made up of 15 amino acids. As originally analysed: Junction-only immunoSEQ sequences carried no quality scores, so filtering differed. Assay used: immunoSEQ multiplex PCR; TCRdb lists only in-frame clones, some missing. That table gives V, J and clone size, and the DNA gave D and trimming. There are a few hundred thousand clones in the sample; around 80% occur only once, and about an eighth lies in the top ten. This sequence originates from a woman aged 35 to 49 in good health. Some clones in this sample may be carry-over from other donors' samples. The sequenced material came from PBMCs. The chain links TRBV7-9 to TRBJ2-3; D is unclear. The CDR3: CASSFGANPPDTQYF. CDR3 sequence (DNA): TGTGCCAGCAGCTTCGGCGCCAACCCACCAGATACGCAGTATTTT.